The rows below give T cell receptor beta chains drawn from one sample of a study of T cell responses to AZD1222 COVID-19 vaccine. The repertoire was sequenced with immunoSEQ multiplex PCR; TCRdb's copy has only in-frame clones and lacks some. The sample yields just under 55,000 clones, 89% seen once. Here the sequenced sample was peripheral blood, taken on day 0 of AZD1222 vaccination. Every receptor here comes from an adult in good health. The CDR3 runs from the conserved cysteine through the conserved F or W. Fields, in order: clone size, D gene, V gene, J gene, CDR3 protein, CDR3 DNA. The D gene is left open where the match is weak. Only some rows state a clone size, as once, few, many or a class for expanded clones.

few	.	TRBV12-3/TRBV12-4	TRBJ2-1	CASTNPRLEQFF	TGTGCCAGCACTAACCCGAGACTGGAGCAGTTCTTC
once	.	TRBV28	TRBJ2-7	CASTRGYEQYF	TGTGCCAGCACAAGGGGTTACGAGCAGTACTTC
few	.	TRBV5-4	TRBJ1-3	CASSSGLSSGNTIYF	TGTGCCAGCAGTTCGGGACTCAGCTCTGGAAACACCATATATTTT
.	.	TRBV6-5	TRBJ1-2	CASSRDGLYGYTF	TGTGCCAGCAGTAGGGACGGATTATATGGCTACACCTTC
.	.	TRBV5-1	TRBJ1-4	CASSLGAVMNEKLFF	TGCGCCAGCAGCTTGGGAGCGGTTATGAATGAAAAACTGTTTTTT
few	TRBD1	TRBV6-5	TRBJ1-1	CASSYFQGAEAFF	TGTGCCAGCAGTTACTTTCAGGGGGCTGAAGCTTTCTTT
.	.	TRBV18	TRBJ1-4	CASSPRGATNEKLFF	TGTGCCAGCTCACCACGGGGTGCAACTAATGAAAAACTGTTTTTT
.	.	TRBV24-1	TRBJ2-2	CATSDGGLGNTGELFF	TGTGCCACCAGTGATGGGGGTTTAGGGAACACCGGGGAGCTGTTTTTT
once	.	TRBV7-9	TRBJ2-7	CASSQLAGVHEQYF	TGTGCCAGCAGCCAACTAGCAGGGGTCCACGAGCAGTACTTC
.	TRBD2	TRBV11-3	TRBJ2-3	CASSYTSGSGTDTQYF	TGTGCCAGCAGTTACACTAGCGGATCAGGCACAGATACGCAGTATTTT
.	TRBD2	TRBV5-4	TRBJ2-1	CASSLAGGMYNEQFF	TGTGCCAGCAGTTTAGCGGGAGGGATGTACAATGAGCAGTTCTTC
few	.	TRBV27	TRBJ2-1	CASSILGEGGEQFF	TGTGCCAGCTCTATACTAGGGGAAGGGGGTGAGCAGTTCTTC
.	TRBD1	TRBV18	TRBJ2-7	CASSPNAGTGEYGQYF	TGTGCCAGCTCACCTAACGCCGGGACAGGGGAATACGGGCAGTACTTC
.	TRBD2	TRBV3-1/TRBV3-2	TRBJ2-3	CASSQDLTKRGSDTQYF	TGTGCCAGCAGCCAAGATCTCACTAAGCGGGGATCAGATACGCAGTATTTT
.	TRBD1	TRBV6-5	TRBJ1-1	CASRLDRVNTEAFF	TGTGCCAGCAGACTCGACAGGGTGAACACTGAAGCTTTCTTT
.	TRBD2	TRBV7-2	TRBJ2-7	CASSIGTSGGSYEQYF	TGTGCCAGCAGCATCGGGACTAGCGGGGGGTCCTACGAGCAGTACTTC
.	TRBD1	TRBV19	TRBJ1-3	CASTLRQGATNTIYF	TGTGCCAGTACCCTACGGCAGGGGGCGACGAACACCATATATTTT
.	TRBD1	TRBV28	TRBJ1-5	CASSFTGGWGNQPQHF	TGTGCCAGCAGTTTCACAGGGGGCTGGGGAAATCAGCCCCAGCATTTT